This entry concerns a single TCR beta chain. This entry belongs to a study of cytomegalovirus exposure and HLA in healthy donors. A multiplex PCR was run with 60 Vbeta primers and 13 Jbeta primers. Libraries were prepared by immunoSEQ multiplex PCR; TCRdb keeps only in-frame clonotypes and omits some of them. The sample shows under 120,000 clones, approximately 70% of them seen only once. CDR3 length equals 14 residues. Per the germline V gene, CDR1 is KGHSY and CDR2 is FQNENV. Trimming shortened V by 0 bases and J by 6 bases, and 11 bases separated the two germline ends. Each of the donors was a healthy bone marrow donor. At collection, donors were nominally healthy, but unrecorded immune exposures were probable.

This sequence joins TRBV16 and TRBJ1-2, with D tentatively TRBD1 (5 bases). The receptor was isolated from a man in his forties in good health and CMV-seropositive. Input material: PBMCs. CDR3 in amino acids: CASSQSARVDGYTF. In DNA, the CDR3 is TGTGCCAGCAGCCAATCCGCCAGGGTGGATGGCTACACCTTC.